This T cell receptor beta chain was observed in a study of sequential checkpoint blockade in melanoma. TCRdb's table, derived via immunoSEQ multiplex PCR, lists solely in-frame clones and lacks some. The top ten clones hold roughly 61% of a sample with about 5,300 clones, almost 80% of them seen once. The CDR3 runs 15 residues. V was pared by 2 bases and J by 2 bases, with 2 bases of the junction left unmatched. Germline V lookup: CDR1 MNHEY, CDR2 SVGAGI. The sample's treatment: randomized to nivolumab then ipilimumab (arm A) or the reverse (arm B). Live CD3+CD8+ CD19− CD56− cells were sorted from PBMCs.

The V call is TRBV6-5, the J call TRBJ2-2; 7 positions match TRBD1. Here the sequenced sample was CD8+ T cells sorted from blood (inferred from file names), taken from a patient given nivolumab and ipilimumab in sequence. The TCR was taken from a human donor with melanoma. The CDR3: CASSYRGRNTGELFF. The CDR3 coding sequence is TGTGCCAGCAGTTACAGGGGGCGAAACACCGGGGAGCTGTTTTTT.